These 10 T cell receptor beta chains were sequenced from one sample in a study of cytomegalovirus exposure and HLA in healthy donors. Primers included in the PCR were 60 Vbeta and 13 Jbeta primers. Sequencing was performed with immunoSEQ multiplex PCR; in TCRdb, only in-frame clones are kept and a portion is missing. This sample contains 40,000 to 65,000 clones. Input material: PBMCs. These receptors originate from a man aged 40-49 years in good health and CMV-seropositive.

The chain uses TRBV2 and TRBJ2-3, with TRBD2 matching 10 bases. The CDR3 length is 16 residues. In germline, CDR1 is SNHLY, CDR2 FYNNEI. Trimming took 3 bases from V and 4 from J; bases not matched to a gene: 7. CDR3 coding DNA: TGTGCCAGCAGTGAGGGGTCTAGCGGGAGCTCAGATACGCAGTATTTT. Amino acids: CASSEGSSGSSDTQYF.

This sequence joins TRBV27 and TRBJ2-7; TRBD1 agrees at 9 bases. The ends lost 3 bases at V and 1 base at J; junction bases unmatched: 1. There are 14 residues in the CDR3. The germline V gene encodes CDR1 MNHEY and CDR2 SMNVEV (reference sequence). The CDR3 is CASSFGTGSYEQYF. The CDR3 DNA reads TGTGCCAGCAGTTTCGGGACAGGGTCCTACGAGCAGTACTTC.

This chain connects TRBV5-4 to TRBJ2-5, with D possibly matching TRBD2 (6 bases). The V end was cut by 2 bases, the J end by 3 bases, with 14 bases between. The germline V gene encodes CDR1 SGHNT and CDR2 YYREEE (reference sequence). The CDR3 has 15 residues. The CDR3 DNA reads TGTGCCAGCAGCTTAAAACGGGAGCGAAAAGAGACCCAGTACTTC. It yields the protein CASSLKRERKETQYF.

The chain joins TRBV27 to TRBJ1-2, with 7 bases aligning to TRBD1. The V gene's germline CDR1 is MNHEY and CDR2 SMNVEV (reference sequence). Trimming at V came to 3 bases and at J to 8 bases, leaving 15 bases not matched to a gene. The CDR3 is 16 amino acids. The CDR3 DNA follows: TGTGCCAGCAGTTTCGGGACAGACTCTCTCGGAGGGGGCTACACCTTC. It specifies CASSFGTDSLGGGYTF.

DNA for the CDR3: TGTGCCAGCAGTATACGACAGGGGTACACCGGGGAGCTGTTTTTT. The encoded protein is CASSIRQGYTGELFF. The V call is TRBV27, the J call TRBJ2-2; TRBD1 matches 8 bases. CDR1 and CDR2 from the germline V gene are MNHEY and SMNVEV (reference sequence). V was pared by 5 bases and J by 3 bases, with 5 bases of the junction left unmatched. This CDR3 is built from 15 residues.

V gene TRBV19 combines with J gene TRBJ2-5; possible D gene TRBD1, 5 bases. Germline CDR1 LNHDA, CDR2 SQIVND (reference sequence). Deletions cut 3 bases from V and 3 bases from J, with 17 bases between. The CDR3 runs to 16 residues. As DNA, the CDR3 is TGTGCCAGTAGTATCCATTTGGGGCAGGGAAAAGAGACCCAGTACTTC. Its protein product is CASSIHLGQGKETQYF.

The chain employs TRBV4-2 and TRBJ2-1, with 7 bases aligning to TRBD2. The CDR3 length is 18 residues. Germline assignment: CDR1 LGHNA and CDR2 YNFKEQ. The ends lost 1 base at V and 6 bases at J; junction bases unmatched: 15. The CDR3 DNA reads TGTGCCAGCAGCCAAGGGGCCCTGGGAGGGGAGAGGGGCAATGAGCAGTTCTTC. Its translation is CASSQGALGGERGNEQFF.

Regarding this clone: Other DNA sequences in this sample translate to the same CDR3. V usage is TRBV30 and J usage is TRBJ1-2; 7 positions match TRBD1. The J segment lost 3 bases and the V segment lost 2 bases, leaving 3 bases of the junction unmatched. The CDR3 length is 13 residues. CDR1 and CDR2 from the germline V gene are GTSNPN and SVGIG (reference sequence). The CDR3 DNA reads TGTGCCTGGAGTAGGGGGCGGGACTATGGCTACACCTTC. It specifies CAWSRGRDYGYTF.

The chain is built from TRBV7-8 and TRBJ2-7; 9 bases fit TRBD2. J was trimmed by 3 bases and V by 5 bases; bases with no gene match: 5. The CDR3 has 14 amino acids. Germline V CDR1 and CDR2: SGHVS, FQNEAQ. In DNA, the CDR3 is TGTGCCAGCAGCCCCCGGACTAGCGACTACGAGCAGTACTTC. Protein sequence: CASSPRTSDYEQYF.

The CDR3 is CASSPDRGVSGNTIYF. The CDR3 region has the DNA TGTGCCAGCTCACCAGACAGGGGTGTCTCTGGAAACACCATATATTTT. The chain employs TRBV18 and TRBJ1-3, with TRBD1 matching 8 bases. Germline lookup yields CDR1 KGHSH and CDR2 LQKENI. The CDR3 consists of 16 residues. Unmatched junction bases numbered 3, after V lost 2 bases and J lost 0 bases.